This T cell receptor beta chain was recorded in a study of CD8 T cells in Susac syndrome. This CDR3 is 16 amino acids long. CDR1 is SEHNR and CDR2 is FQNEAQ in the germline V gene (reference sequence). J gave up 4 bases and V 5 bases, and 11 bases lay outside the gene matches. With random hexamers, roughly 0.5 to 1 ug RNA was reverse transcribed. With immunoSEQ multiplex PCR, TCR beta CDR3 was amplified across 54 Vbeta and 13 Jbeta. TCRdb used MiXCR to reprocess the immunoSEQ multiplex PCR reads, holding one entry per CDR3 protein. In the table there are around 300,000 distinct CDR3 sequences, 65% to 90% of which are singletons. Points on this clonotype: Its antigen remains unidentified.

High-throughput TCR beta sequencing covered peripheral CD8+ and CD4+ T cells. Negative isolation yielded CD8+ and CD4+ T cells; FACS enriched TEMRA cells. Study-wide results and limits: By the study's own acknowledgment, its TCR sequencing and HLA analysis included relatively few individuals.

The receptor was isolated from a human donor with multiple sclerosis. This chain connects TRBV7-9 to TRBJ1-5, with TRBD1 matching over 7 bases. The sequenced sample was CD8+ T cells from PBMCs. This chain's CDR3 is CASSDARGTANQPQHF. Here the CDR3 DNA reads TGTGCCAGCAGCGACGCCCGAGGGACAGCAAATCAGCCCCAGCATTTT.